The T cell receptor beta chain described here comes from a study of monozygotic twins with inflammatory bowel disease (dated by TCRdb to the late 2010s). Looking at the study overall: In total, some 30 monozygotic twin pairs made up the full study: 19 Danish pairs, all IBD-discordant, plus nine German pairs, of which four were IBD-concordant and five were IBD-discordant. Each individual had, on average, about 151 000 unique TCRalpha sequences and 181 000 unique TCRbeta sequences available for analysis. The search for disease-associated traits relied mainly on comparing, within discordant pairs, IBD patients with their genetically identical healthy co-twins. Broad study findings and their caveats: No single strong signal or clonotype linked to IBD turned up in the results, so the idea that one exists was not supported. Concordant and discordant twins showed no difference in repertoire similarity, possibly because of limited statistical power. A decrease in TCRbeta repertoire diversity, as measured by inverse Simpson index, was observed in IBD patients compared with their healthy co-twins. Compared with healthy twins, IBD patients shared fewer clonotypes with other individuals, and the difference was most pronounced in patients with signs of disease activity. Distinction between different T cell subtypes could not be achieved in the analysis. Because patients received different immunosuppressive treatments, the repertoires may have picked up extra background noise and variability between individuals.

The library was produced with 5' RACE. For each TCR library, approximately 3,700 ng of total RNA was used. For each sample, cDNA synthesis with SMARTScribe reverse transcriptase was split into eight separate reactions. During cDNA synthesis, template switching introduced unique molecular identifiers that contained a 6-nucleotide sample barcode. TCRalpha and TCRbeta cDNA was amplified in two nested PCRs of 16 and 9 cycles, and bead purification was carried out after each PCR. Before amplification, cDNA was treated with uracil DNA-glycosylase and purified using the QIAquick PCR purification kit. The second PCR was the step at which Illumina TruSeq-compatible adapters and sample-specific barcodes were added. TapeStation and Qubit were used to check library quality and concentration, and approximately 5.5 ng of each library went into the pool. The pooled libraries were sequenced with 2 x 100 bp reads and custom sequencing primers on an Illumina HiSeq2500 single-index Rapid Run. In the source study's methods: MiGEC version 1.2.6 was used for UMI-based consensus assembly to correct PCR and sequencing errors. MiXCR version 2.1.1 handled V(D)J alignment, clonotype assembly and CDR3 extraction. Gene usage, clonotype sharing and MAIT/NKT TCR abundance were normalised by analysing the top 1000, 10 000 and 20 000 clonotypes per sample. After downsampling to 27 000 UMIs, diversity was calculated as the inverse Simpson index using the vegan R package. Paired Mann-Whitney U tests on discordant twin pairs were used, with Benjamini-Hochberg multiple-testing correction. TCRdb reprocessed the reads; each CDR3 protein sequence makes one entry, and DNA is unavailable. The V and J calls here are based on TCRdb, not the publication. The table for this sample lists roughly 320,000 distinct CDR3 sequences. The ten top clones hold roughly 5.3% of the sample.

CDR1 and CDR2 are read off the germline V gene as SGHRS and YFSETQ. There are 11 amino acids in the CDR3, from cysteine to phenylalanine inclusive. The coding DNA is unavailable. From each donor, an approximately 2.5 ml peripheral blood sample was collected into PAXgene tubes and kept at -80 degrees C. Without T cell sorting, total RNA was isolated from whole blood using the PAXgene blood miRNA kit on an automated QIAcube. Peripheral blood from monozygotic twin pairs, either concordant or discordant for inflammatory bowel disease, underwent deep TCRalpha and TCRbeta repertoire profiling that used unique molecular barcoding. Smoking habits were recorded for all twin pairs, and individuals were classified as current, former or never smokers. In regard to this clonotype: Its antigen specificity is not known.

The chain employs TRBV5-1 and TRBJ1-2. This TCR came from a human donor with ulcerative colitis or Crohn's disease, or a healthy co-twin of an affected twin (not recorded which). Sequenced: blood. The CDR3 protein: CASSWLGGYTF.